This passage covers 19 T cell receptor beta chains from one sample sequenced in a study of cytomegalovirus exposure and HLA in healthy donors. The PCR contained 60 Vbeta and 13 Jbeta primers. The method was immunoSEQ multiplex PCR; TCRdb's version includes in-frame clones alone and lacks a portion of them. The table records roughly 180,000 clones, 70% to 85% of them present only once. Sequencing was done on a sample of PBMCs. The receptors derive from a woman aged 60-70 years in good health and CMV-seropositive.

The rearrangement uses TRBV28 and TRBJ1-2; 9 bases match TRBD1. CDR1 is MDHEN and CDR2 is SYDVKM in the germline V gene. The V gene end was trimmed by 4 bases and the J gene end by 13 bases; junction bases not matched to a gene: 13. This CDR3 spans 14 amino acids. The CDR3 nucleotides are TGTGCCAGCAGTTCCTCAGGGACAGGGTTTCTTCTCACCTTC. Translated, it gives CASSSSGTGFLLTF.

V is TRBV5-5 and J is TRBJ2-3; maybe TRBD1 (7 bases). The V end lost 6 bases, the J end lost 5 bases, and 13 bases lay between the germline ends. CDR3 size: 13 residues. The germline gives CDR1 SGHKS, CDR2 YYEKEE (reference sequence). The CDR3 sequence is CASKLQGGDTQYF. The CDR3 nucleotides read TGTGCCAGCAAGCTCCAGGGGGGAGATACGCAGTATTTT.

V usage is TRBV4-1 and J usage is TRBJ1-2; D not resolved. CDR3 size: 13 residues. Germline CDR1 and CDR2: MGHRA and YSYEKL. V gave up 4 bases and J gave up 6 bases, with 12 bases separating them. CDR3 protein: CASSLSTSDGYTF. DNA of the CDR3: TGCGCCAGCAGCCTCTCAACGTCGGATGGCTACACCTTC.

A single count supports this clone. The junction departs from the called germline gene at one end, perhaps through a read error. J is TRBJ2-1 and V is TRBV2; possible D gene TRBD2, 6 bases. The length of the CDR3 is 16 residues. Germline V CDR1 and CDR2: SNHLY, FYNNEI. The DNA of the CDR3 is TGTGTCAGCACCGAACGGGGGACTCTGACCTACAATGAGCAGTTCTTC. It yields the protein CVSTERGTLTYNEQFF.

About this clone itself: The junction departs from the called germline gene at one end, perhaps through a read error. V usage is TRBV4-1 and J usage is TRBJ1-6; 7 bases line up with TRBD1. The CDR3 spans 15 residues. Germline V gene sequence: CDR1 MGHRA, CDR2 YSYEKL. The CDR3 loop reads CASSTQGQNESPLHF. CDR3 in DNA: TGTGCCAGCAGCACACAGGGACAGAATGAATCACCCCTCCACTTT.

The chain joins TRBV5-1 to TRBJ2-7, with D tentatively TRBD1 (8 bases). V was pared by 0 bases and J by 3 bases, with 13 bases between. The CDR3 extends over 15 amino acids. CDR1 and CDR2 from the germline V gene are SGHRS and YFSETQ. Here the CDR3 reads CASSLATGGDYEQYF. In DNA form, the CDR3 reads TGCGCCAGCAGCTTGGCAACAGGGGGGGACTACGAGCAGTACTTC.

This rearrangement joins TRBV25-1 to TRBJ2-2, with D perhaps matching TRBD1 (5 bases). This CDR3 comprises 13 residues. CDR1 and CDR2 from the germline V gene are MGHDK and SYGVNS. V was cut by 4 bases and J by 7 bases, with 10 bases left in between. In DNA form, the CDR3 reads TGTGCCAGCAGTGTAGGGGTTATCGGGGAGCTGTTTTTT. This translates into CASSVGVIGELFF. Full variable domain (rest looked up from reference TRBV25-1 and TRBJ2-2): EADIYQTPRYLVIGTGKKITLECSQTMGHDKMYWYQQDPGMELHLIHYSYGVNSTEKGDLSSESTVSRIRTEHFPLTLESARPSHTSQYLCASSVGVIGELFFGEGSRLTVL.

This clone has a handful of counts. The rearrangement uses TRBV30 and TRBJ2-1; 8 positions match TRBD1. V dropped 8 bases and J dropped 2; count of bases not matched to a gene: 11. Germline V gives CDR1 GTSNPN, CDR2 SVGIG (reference sequence). This CDR3 is 15 amino acids long. The CDR3 here is CAAYRRDRPYNEQFF. The CDR3 DNA is TGTGCCGCCTATCGCCGGGACAGGCCCTACAATGAGCAGTTCTTC.

J is TRBJ1-6 and V is TRBV5-4; 9 bases align to TRBD1. Germline CDR1 is SGHNT and CDR2 is YYREEE (reference sequence). V lost 4 bases and J lost 12; bases outside the gene matches: 5. There are 13 residues in the CDR3. CDR3 sequence reads: CASSTGQGEPLHF. CDR3 nucleotides: TGTGCCAGCAGCACGGGACAGGGAGAACCCCTCCACTTT.

The chain couples TRBV7-2 to TRBJ2-7; D is possibly TRBD1 (5 bases). The CDR3 extends over 12 amino acids. The ends were cut back, 5 bases at V and 2 bases at J, with 7 bases in the middle. Germline-derived CDR1 and CDR2 are SGHTA and FQGNSA. The CDR3 DNA reads TGTGCCAGCAGCAGGGGTACCTACGAGCAGTACTTC. It is translated as CASSRGTYEQYF. The full variable domain, in which reference TRBV7-2 and TRBJ2-7 provide the parts outside the CDR3, is GAGVSQSPSNKVTEKGKDVELRCDPISGHTALYWYRQSLGQGLEFLIYFQGNSAPDKSGLPSDRFSAERTGGSVSTLTIQRTQQEDSAVYLCASSRGTYEQYFGPGTRLTVT.

The CDR3 region is CASSFTLGANYGYTF. The CDR3 DNA reads TGTGCCAGCAGCTTTACCTTGGGGGCCAACTATGGCTACACCTTC. This chain joins TRBV5-4 and TRBJ1-2; tentative D call: TRBD1 (6 bases). Germline loops: CDR1 SGHNT, CDR2 YYREEE (reference sequence). This CDR3 has 15 amino acids. Trimming left V 2 bases short and J 2 bases short, with 13 bases between.

Of note for this clone: At one end the junction does not follow the germline gene, possibly because of a read error. The chain links TRBV29-1 to TRBJ2-6, with D possibly being TRBD1 (5 bases). This CDR3 region has 16 residues. CDR1 SQVTM and CDR2 ANQGSEA come from the germline V gene. Here the CDR3 DNA reads TGCAGCGTTGAAGCCCCCTGGAGCTCTGGGGCCAACGGCCTGACTTTC. Protein sequence: CSVEAPWSSGANGLTF. Combining the CDR3 with reference TRBV29-1 and TRBJ2-6 gives the whole variable domain SAVISQKPSRDICQRGTSLTIQCQVDSQVTMMFWYRQQPGQSLTLIATANQGSEATYESGFVIDKFPISRPNLTFSTLTVSNMSPEDSSIYLCSVEAPWSSGANGLTFGAGSRLTVL.

This chain links TRBV9 with TRBJ1-5, with D possibly TRBD1 on 6 matching bases. V was clipped by 2 bases and J by 4 bases, with 10 bases between them. The CDR3 extends over 14 amino acids. Germline CDR1 SGDLS, CDR2 YYNGEE. The CDR3 bases are TGTGCCAGCAGCGTCAGGGGCACGAATCAGCCCCAGCATTTT. It specifies CASSVRGTNQPQHF.

CDR3 residues: CASSPRVGYGYTF. The DNA of the CDR3 is TGTGCCAGCAGTCCCAGGGTAGGCTATGGCTACACCTTC. The chain has TRBV9 and TRBJ1-2; possible D gene TRBD1, 5 bases. This CDR3 has 13 residues. With 5 bases removed from V and 4 bases from J, the gap between germline ends came to 12 bases. CDR1 is SGDLS, CDR2 YYNGEE, per germline.

The chain is built from TRBV30 and TRBJ2-1; D gene ambiguous. The CDR3 contains 15 residues. CDR1 is GTSNPN and CDR2 is SVGIG in the germline V gene (reference sequence). V was clipped by 2 bases and J by 6 bases, with 17 bases between them. The CDR3 protein is CAWSPLVSLGNEQFF. CDR3 nucleotides: TGTGCCTGGAGTCCCCTAGTATCGCTCGGCAATGAGCAGTTCTTC.

The chain uses TRBV6-5 and TRBJ2-3; D is perhaps TRBD1 (6 bases). Trimming left V 4 bases short and J 1 base short, with 15 bases between. CDR1 MNHEY and CDR2 SVGAGI come from the germline V gene. CDR3 length: 16 residues. The CDR3 loop reads CASSSIQGLGTDTQYF. As DNA, the CDR3 is TGTGCCAGCAGTTCAATACAGGGATTAGGCACAGATACGCAGTATTTT.

This rearrangement joins TRBV28 to TRBJ1-6; 10 positions match TRBD1. This CDR3 spans 14 amino acids. Germline V gene data show CDR1 as MDHEN and CDR2 as SYDVKM. Trimming took 8 bases from V and 13 from J; bases not matched to a gene: 11. CDR3 protein: CASGPGQGYRPLHF. The CDR3 DNA reads as TGTGCCAGCGGTCCGGGACAGGGGTATAGGCCCCTCCACTTT. The variable domain in full, with the rest retrieved from reference TRBV28 and TRBJ1-6, is DVKVTQSSRYLVKRTGEKVFLECVQDMDHENMFWYRQDPGLGLRLIYFSYDVKMKEKGDIPEGYSVSREKKERFSLILESASTNQTSMYLCASGPGQGYRPLHFGNGTRLTVT.

This chain joins TRBV5-6 and TRBJ1-2, with unresolved D. The germline CDR1 and CDR2 sequences are SGHDT and YYEEEE. There are 15 residues in the CDR3. With 1 base removed from V and 0 bases from J, the gap between germline ends came to 10 bases. The CDR3 nucleotides read TGTGCCAGCAGCTTGTGGCAGATAACTAACTATGGCTACACCTTC. This codes for CASSLWQITNYGYTF.

The chain uses TRBV30 and TRBJ1-1; D is perhaps TRBD1 (5 bases). The CDR3 loop spans 13 amino acids. Per germline, CDR1 GTSNPN and CDR2 SVGIG (reference sequence). V was cut by 2 bases and J by 7 bases, with 14 bases left in between. The CDR3 loop reads CAWSRLGGGEAFF. In DNA form, the CDR3 reads TGTGCCTGGAGTAGACTGGGGGGGGGTGAAGCTTTCTTT.